This TCR beta chain is drawn from a study of cytomegalovirus exposure and HLA in healthy donors (dated by TCRdb to the late 2010s). Regarding the research as a whole: An earlier analysis of around 600 of the donors reported approximately 300 Gb of sequence data and roughly 100 million unique TCR beta sequences from some 180 million T cells. An early release covering 550 to 650 HLA-typed donors comprised about 320 gigabases of sequencing data and roughly 86 million unique TCR sequences. Of the roughly 420 genotyped donors, over 80% were placed in the genetic ancestry cluster associated with self-reported Caucasian donors. The study aimed to test whether signatures of past pathogen exposure could be identified by cataloging public T cell receptors. Using immunosequencing, the study profiled T cell repertoires from fewer than 850 subjects and related those repertoires to cytomegalovirus serostatus. Along with the approximately 700-subject first cohort, a separate validation cohort of over a hundred different subjects was used. The study combined high-throughput TCR immunosequencing, statistical association of individual TCRs with disease status, and machine learning to predict cytomegalovirus infection status. A later analysis re-examined previously published TCR beta repertoires from roughly 650 donors and added high-resolution HLA genotyping to investigate patterns of TCR occurrence. Rather than using new phenotypic data, the later analysis identified candidate immune exposures from TCR beta sequences and from how often those sequences occurred across donors. An earlier analysis of about 620 of the donors applied high-throughput TCR beta sequencing to assess whether each TCR beta V gene segment acted as functional or pseudogenic. Donor age, sex, ethnicity and CMV serostatus were collected together with the repertoire data. A later genetic analysis used genome-wide SNP genotypes for about 60% of the roughly 700 donors, treating that subset as a discovery cohort. Every repertoire in the discovery cohort had been generated on one and the same sequencing platform. HLA typing included class I and class II loci at four-digit resolution. Typing coverage varied by locus: roughly 629-640 donors for A, B, C, DRB1 and DQB1; 500 to 550 for DQA1; about 590 for DPA1; roughly 450 for DPB1. Several DR-DQ haplotypes were handled as single units for association and clustering because linkage in the cohort was strong. Across 398 genotyped donors of the cohort, an average of about 250,000 unique TCR beta nucleotide sequences per donor were sequenced, and 15% to 20% of those sequences were non-productive.

In total, roughly 710 healthy bone marrow donors made up the cohort. All cohort members were sampled while nominally healthy, although unrecorded immune exposures were likely present. The donor tested CMV seronegative, placing the donor among the roughly 350 seronegative members of the cohort. A peripheral blood sample was provided by each donor, and peripheral blood mononuclear cells were used for TCR beta sequencing. The Qiagen DNeasy Blood Extraction Kit was used to extract genomic DNA from the blood cell samples. The CDR3 measures 15 amino acids from cysteine to phenylalanine. Only the CDR3 DNA stays, 45 bases, in frame from base 1. CDR1 and CDR2, per the germline V gene, are MRHNA and SNTAGT. The V and J ends are trimmed by 4 bases and 2 bases, leaving 12 bases between them. The study at large found these results: A further reported finding was that TCR beta sequences accurately predicted the HLA-A and HLA-B alleles for most subjects in the first cohort. In a later analysis, most CMV-associated TCR beta chains were found to appear HLA-restricted, with HLA associations seemingly driven largely by CMV exposure. The sequencing pipeline was judged likely to have produced a cluster of highly shared sequence variants as a technical artifact. Correlated functional status among segregating V segments might reflect linkage disequilibrium, but an unknown experimental factor could not be ruled out. Roughly uniform sequencing depth across donors was assumed in presence/absence analyses, although this assumption may not hold. A later genetic analysis associated a missense DCLRE1C variant with V-gene and J-gene trimming of TCR beta chains, and an independent cohort replicated the association. The classifier was reported to diagnose cytomegalovirus status with high specificity and sensitivity in both the original cohort and the validation cohort. Several of the top co-occurrence clusters appeared to be linked to parvovirus B19, influenza, CMV and Epstein-Barr virus, according to a later analysis. A later genetic analysis reported fewer N-insertions in productive TCRs among donors in an Asian-associated ancestry cluster than the approximately 670-donor mean. Specific HLA alleles were associated with over 15,000 TCR beta sequences at a false discovery rate of 0.05 in a later analysis. Because HLA typing was missing for some donors at each locus, association tests included only the typed subset. Some IMGT-functional V segments, including TRBV6-2 and TRBV6-3, could not be distinguished by the 87-base-pair reads and were therefore excluded. Strong co-occurrence of HLA alleles, especially DR and DQ, made assigning TCR associations to individual alleles difficult. Immune exposure information for the cohort was limited to CMV serostatus. A later analysis found that HLA-associated TCR beta chains were more clonally expanded and had lower generation probabilities than equally common non-associated chains. Three of the identified cytomegalovirus-associated TCR beta chains were confirmed in vitro to be specific for cytomegalovirus antigens. In this cohort, only TCR beta chains were sequenced, and detectable features were limited by the absence of alpha or paired-chain data. Across donors, most TCR sequences were observed very rarely, whereas some public TCRs were present in many individuals. The authors suggested that the approach could potentially be generalized to other disease states and immunological phenotypes. An earlier analysis of some 560 of the donors showed that most TCR beta V segments appeared in productive rearrangements either about 87% or about 30% of the time, which broadly matched IMGT annotations. The study gave a list of about 170 TCR beta chains associated with cytomegalovirus. Because counts were too low, seventeen rarely observed V segments, including chromosome 9 orphons, were excluded from the earlier analysis of around 590 of the donors. In a later analysis, TCR association rates were found to vary across HLA loci, with the most associated TCRs seen for DRB1 alleles and the fewest for HLA-C alleles.

The library was prepared using the immunoSEQ multiplex PCR assay. For the multiplex PCR, a mixture combining 60 forward primers for TCR Vbeta segments and 13 reverse primers for TCR Jbeta segments was used. Amplification of the CDR3 region of rearranged TCR beta genes was performed with a multiplex PCR assay on genomic DNA. The amplified TCR beta libraries were sequenced on the Illumina HiSeq System as 87-base-pair reads. On the study's bioinformatics: Across the 670 or so repertoires, a later analysis counted around 80 million unique TCR beta chains, 9.5 million to 13 million of which were shared by at least two donors. Raw reads were error-corrected and collapsed into unique sequences with a nearest-neighbor algorithm that merged closely related sequences to remove PCR and sequencing errors. CDR3 sequences were aligned to IMGT reference sequences to assign V, D and J gene segments. Each retained sequence needed at least a six-nucleotide match to both a V gene segment and a J gene segment. A rearrangement was called productive if the CDR3 had no stop codons and remained in frame with V and J, and every other rearrangement was called non-productive. Following IMGT convention, CDR3 was defined as the stretch from the second conserved V-encoded cysteine to the conserved J-encoded phenylalanine. The earlier analysis of some 600 of the donors excluded sequences that lacked an unambiguous match to a single V gene segment. In an earlier analysis of a few hundred of the donors, V segments were called functional above 56.7% productive rearrangements and were called segregating when the between-donor standard deviation exceeded 5%. A statistical classification framework was developed to diagnose cytomegalovirus status using the catalog of TCR beta chain sequences. A later analysis assigned V and J genes by comparing TCR nucleotide sequences with IMGT/GENE-DB human TR gene sequences. The TCRdist pipeline was used in a later analysis to assign CDR3 sequences and most-parsimonious VDJ recombination scenarios. In a later analysis, each TCR beta chain was defined by its CDR3 amino acid sequence together with its V-gene family, and reads without a unique V-gene family were excluded. To address suspected cross-contamination and a sequencing artifact, a later analysis removed approximately 590 highly shared, low-generation-probability nucleotide sequences. In a later analysis, a clonal expansion index was calculated for each public chain from normalized within-repertoire ranks of inferred template counts. A later analysis computed generation probabilities with a VDJ recombination model fitted to out-of-frame rearrangements, and checked the results against IGoR. In a later analysis, TCR-TCR, TCR-HLA and TCR-CMV co-occurrence was scored with hypergeometric tests, and a repertoire-size bias correction was applied to TCR pairs. In a later analysis, false discovery rates were estimated by permuting HLA or CMV assignments 20 times. A later analysis grouped co-occurring TCRs with DBSCAN, adding TCRdist sequence similarity when clustering within HLA-allele-positive subsets. Repertoires with fewer than 30,000 or more than 120,000 public chains, plus five repertoires with anomalous nucleotide sharing, were excluded from co-occurrence clustering. TCRdb stores this immuneACCESS table with in-frame sequences only. Part of the clones is absent; in the studies checked, under half of the shortfall reflects unresolved V genes, and no reason is known for the rest. The V and J calls and clone size were taken over from that table, and D and trimming were inferred from the DNA. This sample lists fewer than 200,000 clones; 68% were detected once. Approximately 1.5% of the sample is in the top ten clones.

About this clone: The antigen this receptor binds is unknown. Base qualities are not at hand, and no much larger clone is one base apart.

This clonotype was sampled from a man between 45 and 60 years old in good health and CMV-seronegative. Sample: PBMCs. The rearranged segments are TRBV6-4 and TRBJ1-5; perhaps TRBD1 is the D gene, with 6 bases matching. The DNA is as follows: TGTGCCAGCAGTGTACAGGGCGTTGGCAATCAGCCCCAGCATTTT. It translates to CASSVQGVGNQPQHF.